This section outlines one T cell receptor (beta chain) sequence together with its context. Germline loops: CDR1 SGHKS, CDR2 YYEKEE (reference sequence). The CDR3 covers 14 residues. With 2 bases clipped from V and 3 bases from J, the junction kept 5 bases outside the gene matches. In the authors' methods: Amplification from reference gene primers served as the basis for estimated nucleated cell counts. TCRdb's table, derived via immunoSEQ multiplex PCR, lists solely in-frame clones and lacks some. The DNA gave D and trimming, while V, J and clone size come from that table. In the table there are roughly 220,000 clones, roughly four fifths of which are singletons. This record belongs to a study of blood T cell repertoires in COVID-19. Study-wide context: Researchers got acute and convalescent COVID-19 samples from the United States, Italy and Spain. PBMCs, B-cell-depleted T cells, or T cells provided the cDNA or gDNA that made up the material.

This sequence joins TRBV5-5 and TRBJ2-7, with TRBD1 matching 7 bases. The sequenced sample consisted of peripheral blood. This sequence was found in a woman aged 60-75 years with acute or convalescent COVID-19. CDR3 residues: CASSFSGTVYEQYF. The CDR3 DNA sequence: TGTGCCAGCAGCTTCTCCGGGACAGTCTACGAGCAGTACTTC.